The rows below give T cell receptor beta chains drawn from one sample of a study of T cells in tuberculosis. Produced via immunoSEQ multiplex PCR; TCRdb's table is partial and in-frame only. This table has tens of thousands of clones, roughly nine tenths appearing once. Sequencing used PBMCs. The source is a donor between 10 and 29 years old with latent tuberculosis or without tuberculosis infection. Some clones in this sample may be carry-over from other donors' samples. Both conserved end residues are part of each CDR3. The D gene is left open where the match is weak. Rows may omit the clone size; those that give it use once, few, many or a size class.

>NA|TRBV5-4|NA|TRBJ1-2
CASSLSGGYGYTF
TGTGCCAGCAGCTTGTCGGGGGGCTATGGCTACACCTTC
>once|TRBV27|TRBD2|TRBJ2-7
CASSLASGSFSYEQYF
TGTGCCAGCAGTTTAGCCAGCGGGAGTTTTTCCTACGAGCAGTACTTC
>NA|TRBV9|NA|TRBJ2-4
CASSEMTGIAKNIQYF
TGTGCCAGCAGCGAAATGACTGGTATAGCCAAAAACATTCAGTACTTC
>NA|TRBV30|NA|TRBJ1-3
CAHGPVGGVAANTIYF
TGTGCCCATGGCCCTGTAGGGGGGGTTGCGGCTAACACCATATATTTT
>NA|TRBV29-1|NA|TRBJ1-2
CSVPTPTSRKGGYTF
TGCAGCGTTCCAACCCCGACATCAAGAAAGGGGGGCTACACCTTC
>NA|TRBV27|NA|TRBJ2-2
CASSLRIVSGELFF
TGTGCCAGCAGTTTGAGAATAGTAAGCGGGGAGCTGTTTTTT
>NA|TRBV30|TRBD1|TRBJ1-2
CAWSTGQGRRDGYTF
TGTGCCTGGAGCACAGGACAGGGACGACGGGATGGCTACACCTTC
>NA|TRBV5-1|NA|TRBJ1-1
CASSSRTANTEAFF
TGCGCCAGCAGCTCACGGACAGCGAACACTGAAGCTTTCTTT
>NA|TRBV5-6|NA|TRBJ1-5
CASSLSGFQPQHF
TGTGCCAGCAGCTTGTCCGGGTTTCAGCCCCAGCATTTT
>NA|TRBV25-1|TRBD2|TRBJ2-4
CASSRTSGSQNIQYF
TGTGCCAGCAGTCGGACTAGCGGGAGTCAAAACATTCAGTACTTC
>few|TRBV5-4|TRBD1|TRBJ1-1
CASSPTPGQGIEAFF
TGTGCCAGCAGCCCCACCCCGGGACAGGGAATTGAAGCTTTCTTT
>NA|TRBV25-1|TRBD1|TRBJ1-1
CASSGQGVTEAFF
TGTGCCAGCAGTGGACAGGGGGTCACTGAAGCTTTCTTT
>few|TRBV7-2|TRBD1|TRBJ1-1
CASSSHRGSTEAFF
TGTGCCAGCAGCTCGCACAGGGGGTCCACTGAAGCTTTCTTT
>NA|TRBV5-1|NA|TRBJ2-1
CASSLVAGSSYNEQFF
TGCGCCAGCAGCTTGGTTGCCGGGAGTTCCTACAATGAGCAGTTCTTC
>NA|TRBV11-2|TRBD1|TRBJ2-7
CASSLVRGRYEQYF
TGTGCCAGCAGCTTAGTCAGGGGGCGCTACGAGCAGTACTTC
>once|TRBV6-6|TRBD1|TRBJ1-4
CASNLGGGGEKLFF
TGTGCCAGCAATCTAGGGGGCGGCGGGGAAAAACTGTTTTTT
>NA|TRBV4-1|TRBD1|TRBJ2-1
CASSQDRTGAYNEQFF
TGCGCCAGCAGCCAAGATCGGACAGGGGCCTACAATGAGCAGTTCTTC
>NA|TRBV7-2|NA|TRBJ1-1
CASSSTVNTEAFF
TGTGCCAGCAGCTCGACAGTGAACACTGAAGCTTTCTTT
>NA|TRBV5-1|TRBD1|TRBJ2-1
CASSLERQGSYNEQFF
TGCGCCAGCAGCTTGGAAAGACAGGGTTCGTACAATGAGCAGTTCTTC
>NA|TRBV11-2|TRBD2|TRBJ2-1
CASGAGAIPEQFF
TGTGCCAGCGGAGCGGGAGCGATCCCTGAGCAGTTCTTC
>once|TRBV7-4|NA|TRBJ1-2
CASSRGKVRDGYTF
TGTGCCAGCAGCCGGGGGAAAGTACGGGATGGCTACACCTTC
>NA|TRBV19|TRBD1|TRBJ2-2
CASSMDRGTGELFF
TGTGCCAGTAGTATGGACAGGGGCACCGGGGAGCTGTTTTTT
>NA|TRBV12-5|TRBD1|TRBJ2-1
CASGLSGGNEQFF
TGTGCTAGTGGTTTATCAGGGGGCAATGAGCAGTTCTTC
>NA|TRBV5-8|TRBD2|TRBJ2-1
CASSSVGSGRANEQFF
TGTGCCAGCAGCTCTGTCGGTAGCGGGAGAGCTAATGAGCAGTTCTTC
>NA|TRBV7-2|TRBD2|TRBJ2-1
CASSLYLGLAGEQFF
TGTGCCAGCAGCTTATATCTGGGACTAGCAGGCGAGCAGTTCTTC
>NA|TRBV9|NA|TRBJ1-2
CASQQGDGYTF
TGTGCCAGCCAACAGGGCGATGGCTACACCTTC
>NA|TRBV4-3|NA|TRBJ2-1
CASSQEIDYLYFNSYNEQFF
TGCGCCAGCAGCCAAGAAATTGACTATCTGTACTTTAACTCCTACAATGAGCAGTTCTTC
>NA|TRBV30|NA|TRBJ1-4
CALGSGYGEKLFF
TGTGCCCTGGGGTCAGGGTATGGAGAAAAACTGTTTTTT
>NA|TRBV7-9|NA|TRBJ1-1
CASSLSGKDGKAFF
TGTGCCAGCAGCTTAAGTGGGAAGGACGGGAAAGCTTTCTTT
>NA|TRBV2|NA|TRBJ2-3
CASSSTRRGMADTQYF
TGTGCCAGCAGTTCAACAAGGAGGGGAATGGCAGATACGCAGTATTTT
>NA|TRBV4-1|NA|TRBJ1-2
CASSQEGGAFVYGYTF
TGCGCCAGCAGCCAAGAAGGGGGGGCTTTCGTGTATGGCTACACCTTC
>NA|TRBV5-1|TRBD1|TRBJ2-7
CASSEGALEYEQYF
TGCGCCAGCAGCGAGGGGGCCTTGGAGTACGAGCAGTACTTC
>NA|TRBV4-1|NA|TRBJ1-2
CASSPEGGARYGYTF
TGCGCCAGCAGCCCGGAAGGGGGGGCCAGGTATGGCTACACCTTC
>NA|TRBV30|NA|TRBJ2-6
CAWLDTGTSKEGTSGANVLTF
TGTGCCTGGTTAGATACCGGGACATCTAAAGAAGGGACCTCTGGGGCCAACGTCCTGACTTTC
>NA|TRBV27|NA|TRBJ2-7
CATEGDGEQYF
TGTGCCACCGAGGGGGATGGCGAGCAGTACTTT
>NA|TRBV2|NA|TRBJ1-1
CASSFEGGTEAFF
TGTGCCAGCAGCTTCGAAGGGGGCACTGAAGCTTTCTTT
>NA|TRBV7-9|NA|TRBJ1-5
CASSLDRYQPQHF
TGTGCCAGCAGCTTAGATCGTTATCAGCCCCAGCATTTT